These 26 T cell receptor beta chains came from one sample sequenced in a study of human T cells and chemical hapten exposure. MiXCR, run by TCRdb on the RACE reads, gives a single entry per CDR3 protein. The sample lists around 99,000 distinct CDR3 sequences, about a tenth seen once, with about 3% in the top ten. Specified time point: patch test 2, 6 weeks after DPC sensitization. Treatment reported: therapeutic diphenylcyclopropenone sensitization with weekly scalp DPC. The sample was whole blood, taken in connection with sensitization to the hapten diphenylcyclopropenone (DPC). The receptors stem from a woman between 35 and 50 years old with alopecia areata. Some clones in this sample may be carry-over from other donors' samples.

This clonotype was picked up a small number of times. J is TRBJ2-1 and V is TRBV7-2; no firm D call. Germline CDR1 reads SGHTA; CDR2 reads FQGNSA. CDR3 length equals 13 residues. Trimming took 3 bases from V and 5 from J, leaving 8 bases between them. This CDR3 is CASSFQVHNEQFF. CDR3 DNA sequence: TGTGCCAGCAGCTTCCAGGTTCACAATGAGCAGTTCTTC.

This clonotype has only a few counts. This rearrangement joins TRBV20-1 to TRBJ2-7; TRBD1 or TRBD2 may be the D gene (5 bases each). V lost 4 bases to trimming and J lost 3 bases, with 13 bases between them. Germline CDR1 and CDR2: DFQATT and SNEGSKA (reference sequence). The CDR3 loop spans 13 amino acids. The CDR3 spells CSAMGERYYEQYF. DNA for the CDR3: TGCAGTGCTATGGGGGAGAGGTACTACGAGCAGTACTTC.

This clonotype was seen many times. The chain couples TRBV7-2 to TRBJ2-1; 12 nucleotides agree with TRBD2. CDR1 and CDR2 from the germline V gene are SGHTA and FQGNSA. With V trimmed by 4 bases and J by 7 bases, 14 bases remained unmatched. The CDR3 spans 18 residues. CDR3 amino acids: CASSSLQRLAGAGNEQFF. The CDR3 coding sequence is TGTGCCAGCAGCTCCCTTCAAAGACTAGCGGGGGCGGGAAATGAGCAGTTCTTC. The variable domain in full, completed from reference TRBV7-2 and TRBJ2-1, reads GAGVSQSPSNKVTEKGKDVELRCDPISGHTALYWYRQSLGQGLEFLIYFQGNSAPDKSGLPSDRFSAERTGGSVSTLTIQRTQQEDSAVYLCASSSLQRLAGAGNEQFFGPGTRLTVL.

The table lists this clonotype with many counts. The V and J genes are TRBV30 and TRBJ2-1; TRBD1 agrees at 7 bases. The V gene end was trimmed by 2 bases and the J gene end by 0 bases; junction bases not matched to a gene: 4. CDR1 is GTSNPN and CDR2 is SVGIG in the germline V gene (reference sequence). The CDR3 is made up of 15 amino acids. The CDR3 DNA sequence: TGTGCCTGGAGTCGACAGGGCTACTCCTACAATGAGCAGTTCTTC. Its translation: CAWSRQGYSYNEQFF.

This clonotype was seen repeatedly, ten times or more. V and J are TRBV6-2 or TRBV6-3 and TRBJ2-2; 9 bases fit TRBD1. The V and J ends lost 6 bases and 3 bases, in that order; junction bases with no gene match: 2. The CDR3 spans 14 residues. Germline CDR1 is MNHEY and CDR2 is SVGEGT. The CDR3 is CASRRTGDTGELFF. Here the CDR3 DNA reads TGTGCCAGCAGAAGGACAGGGGACACCGGGGAGCTGTTTTTT.

This sequence joins TRBV18 and TRBJ2-7; D perhaps matches TRBD1 (6 bases). The V gene's germline CDR1 is KGHSH and CDR2 LQKENI. This CDR3 has 15 residues. V shed 0 bases and J shed 4 bases, with 13 bases lying between them. The CDR3 loop is CASSPPAGTRYEQYF. The DNA of the CDR3 is TGTGCCAGCTCACCACCGGCCGGGACACGTTACGAGCAGTACTTC.

The chain is built from TRBV9 and TRBJ1-5, with unresolved D. Trimming shortened V by 3 bases and J by 0 bases, and 10 bases separated the two germline ends. The length of the CDR3 is 15 residues. Germline V gene lookup returns CDR1 SGDLS and CDR2 YYNGEE. CDR3 sequence: CASSDGPYSNQPQHF. The CDR3 region has the DNA TGTGCCAGCAGCGATGGCCCCTATAGCAATCAGCCCCAGCATTTT.

This clonotype was counted many times. The chain joins TRBV4-3 to TRBJ2-1; TRBD2 matches at 11 bases. The germline CDR1 and CDR2 sequences are LGHNA and YSLEER. The CDR3 is 15 amino acids. The J segment lost 4 bases and the V segment lost 1 base, leaving 0 bases of the junction unmatched. The CDR3 region has the DNA TGCGCCAGCAGCCAAGCTAGCGGGGGGTACAATGAGCAGTTCTTC. Translated: CASSQASGGYNEQFF.

This clonotype was counted only a few times. The V gene is TRBV9, the J gene TRBJ2-3, with 10 bases identical to TRBD2. Germline V CDR1 and CDR2: SGDLS, YYNGEE. J lost 2 bases, V lost 1 base, and 1 base had no gene match. The CDR3 spans 15 residues. The CDR3 DNA sequence: TGTGCCAGCAGCGTAACTAGCGGGGTCACAGATACGCAGTATTTT. Its protein product is CASSVTSGVTDTQYF.

The table lists this clonotype with many counts. The chain combines TRBV27 with TRBJ1-1, with D maybe TRBD1 (5 bases). V lost 11 bases and J 3 bases, leaving 19 bases between the germline ends. The CDR3 length is 14 residues. Per the germline V gene, CDR1 is MNHEY and CDR2 is SMNVEV (reference sequence). CDR3 bases: TGTGCCGCCTTATCCACGGGGGGGGACACTGAAGCTTTCTTT. Protein product: CAALSTGGDTEAFF.

This clonotype was seen a few times. V usage is TRBV20-1 and J usage is TRBJ2-7, with D possibly matching TRBD1 (7 bases). This CDR3 is built from 14 residues. The germline V gene has CDR1 DFQATT and CDR2 SNEGSKA (reference sequence). V dropped 3 bases and J dropped 2 bases, with 14 bases sitting between them. CDR3 amino acids: CSARRQGGTYEQYF. The CDR3 region has the DNA TGCAGTGCTAGGCGACAGGGAGGAACCTACGAGCAGTACTTC.

The chain carries TRBV7-2 and TRBJ1-2; D remains ambiguous. V lost 5 bases to trimming and J lost 0 bases, with 10 bases between them. The CDR3 loop spans 14 amino acids. Per the germline V gene, CDR1 is SGHTA and CDR2 is FQGNSA. For the CDR3, the DNA is TGTGCCAGCAGCGGAGACTCAGCTAACTATGGCTACACCTTC. Amino acids: CASSGDSANYGYTF.

This rearrangement joins TRBV7-2 to TRBJ1-6; D gene unclear. The germline V gene encodes CDR1 SGHTA and CDR2 FQGNSA. Between the trimmed V and J ends, which lost 5 bases and 8 bases, there was a span of 10 bases. This CDR3 contains 13 residues. CDR3 sequence: CASSPHGDSPLHF. The CDR3, as DNA: TGTGCCAGCAGCCCCCATGGTGATTCACCCCTCCACTTT. The whole variable domain, filled in from reference TRBV7-2 and TRBJ1-6, reads GAGVSQSPSNKVTEKGKDVELRCDPISGHTALYWYRQSLGQGLEFLIYFQGNSAPDKSGLPSDRFSAERTGGSVSTLTIQRTQQEDSAVYLCASSPHGDSPLHFGNGTRLTVT.

The chain is built from TRBV12-3 or TRBV12-4 and TRBJ2-6; D ambiguous. The CDR3 totals 15 residues. V was shortened by 3 bases and J by 2 bases, with 8 bases between the two germline ends. DNA of the CDR3: TGTGCCAGCAGTTTTCCCCAGGCTGGGGCCAACGTCCTGACTTTC. This sequence encodes CASSFPQAGANVLTF.

This clonotype came up many times. The rearrangement links TRBV4-2 to TRBJ2-3, with 8 bases fitting TRBD1. Germline CDR1 is LGHNA and CDR2 is YNFKEQ. The V gene end was trimmed by 2 bases and the J gene end by 3 bases; junction bases not matched to a gene: 7. The CDR3 runs 16 residues. As DNA, the CDR3 is TGTGCCAGCAGCCAACCAACAGGGGGGCCTACAGATACGCAGTATTTT. Translation: CASSQPTGGPTDTQYF.

This sequence joins TRBV29-1 and TRBJ1-1; no firm D call. CDR3 size: 12 residues. Germline V gives CDR1 SQVTM, CDR2 ANQGSEA. V was trimmed by 6 bases and J by 4 bases, leaving 12 bases between them. The CDR3 reads CSVDLQSTEAFF. The CDR3 bases are TGCAGCGTGGACCTTCAGTCCACTGAAGCTTTCTTT.

This clonotype was recorded many times. The rearrangement uses TRBV4-2 and TRBJ2-1; 8 bases align to TRBD1. The CDR3 covers 18 residues. Per germline, CDR1 LGHNA and CDR2 YNFKEQ. J was trimmed by 7 bases and V by 0 bases; bases with no gene match: 14. The CDR3: CASSQEGFAGGAKNEQFF. CDR3 sequence (DNA): TGTGCCAGCAGCCAAGAAGGGTTTGCAGGGGGCGCCAAAAATGAGCAGTTCTTC.

This clonotype occurred a few times. V usage is TRBV12-5 and J usage is TRBJ2-1; possible D gene TRBD1, 5 bases. This CDR3 has 13 residues. Trimming stripped 4 bases from V and 5 bases from J, with 9 bases between. In germline, CDR1 is LGHNT, CDR2 FRNRAP. For the CDR3, the DNA is TGTGCTAGTGGTTCGACAGAAAACAATGAGCAGTTCTTC. Amino acid sequence: CASGSTENNEQFF. The whole variable domain, remainder taken from reference TRBV12-5 and TRBJ2-1, is DARVTQTPRHKVTEMGQEVTMRCQPILGHNTVFWYRQTMMQGLELLAYFRNRAPLDDSGMPKDRFSAEMPDATLATLKIQPSEPRDSAVYFCASGSTENNEQFFGPGTRLTVL.

This clonotype has only a few counts. This chain links TRBV10-3 with TRBJ1-6; 10 bases line up with TRBD1. Germline V gene data show CDR1 as ENHRY and CDR2 as SYGVKD. CDR3 size: 15 residues. The V gene end was trimmed by 2 bases and the J gene end by 10 bases; junction bases not matched to a gene: 5. The CDR3 DNA sequence: TGTGCCATCAGTGAGGGGACAGGGGTGGAATCACCCCTCCACTTT. Its protein is CAISEGTGVESPLHF.

The chain recombines TRBV20-1 with TRBJ2-3; 8 nucleotides align to TRBD2. Germline V gives CDR1 DFQATT, CDR2 SNEGSKA (reference sequence). CDR3 length equals 15 residues. V was pared by 2 bases and J by 4 bases, with 8 bases of the junction left unmatched. The CDR3 region has the DNA TGCAGTGCTAGAAAACGCGGGGGGATAGCAGATACGCAGTATTTT. It specifies CSARKRGGIADTQYF.

In this sample, this clonotype turned up many times. The chain employs TRBV6-2 or TRBV6-3 and TRBJ2-1; possibly TRBD1 for D (6 bases). The CDR3 consists of 13 residues. Germline CDR1 reads MNHEY; CDR2 reads SVGEGT. V lost 7 bases to trimming and J lost 9 bases, with 16 bases between them. CDR3 in DNA: TGTGCCAGCACCAGGGGCTTTTCTATTGAGCAGTTCTTC. Protein product: CASTRGFSIEQFF.

There are many counts of this clonotype. The chain links TRBV27 to TRBJ2-7; TRBD2 matches at 7 bases. The trim removed 5 bases at V and 2 bases at J, leaving 6 bases unmatched. The CDR3 length is 14 residues. Germline CDR1 MNHEY, CDR2 SMNVEV (reference sequence). The CDR3 reads CASSQSGAPYEQYF. As DNA, the CDR3 is TGTGCCAGCAGTCAAAGCGGGGCCCCCTACGAGCAGTACTTC.

This clonotype was detected only a few times. V usage is TRBV7-6 and J usage is TRBJ2-1; tentatively, D is TRBD2 (7 bases). Germline V lookup: CDR1 SGHVS, CDR2 FNYEAQ. CDR3 length equals 15 residues. The V gene lost 5 bases and the J gene lost 2 bases, with 13 bases spanning the gap. CDR3 sequence: CASSQRGGTYNEQFF. CDR3 DNA: TGTGCCAGCAGCCAGAGGGGGGGGACCTACAATGAGCAGTTCTTC.

On this clonotype: The CDR3 does not end in the conserved phenylalanine or tryptophan, so this is likely a read error. The chain uses TRBV10-3 and TRBJ1-2, with a possible D match to TRBD1 (6 bases). Germline V gives CDR1 ENHRY, CDR2 SYGVKD. This CDR3 has 16 amino acids. Trimming took off 3 bases at V and 6 bases at J, with 20 bases between the two ends. CDR3 DNA: TGTGCCATCAGTGACGGGGGGCAAATCCCCCCTGATGGCTACACCATC. The encoded protein is CAISDGGQIPPDGYTI.

Note on this clonotype: A single base separates this from a much larger clone, so it may be a read error. The J gene is TRBJ2-3, the V gene TRBV20-1; 8 nucleotides agree with TRBD2. With 5 bases clipped from V and 2 bases from J, the junction kept 9 bases outside the gene matches. This CDR3 has 15 residues. Germline lookup yields CDR1 DFQATT and CDR2 SNEGSKA (reference sequence). The CDR3 reads CSAESRGGHTDTQYF. As DNA, the CDR3 is TGCAGTGCTGAATCCCGGGGGGGGCACACAGATACGCAGTATTTT.

This chain links TRBV7-2 with TRBJ2-2; 8 bases align to TRBD1. The junction had 10 bases not matched to a gene; V was cut back by 3 bases and J by 4 bases. The CDR3 consists of 17 residues. Germline V gene data show CDR1 as SGHTA and CDR2 as FQGNSA. For the CDR3, the DNA is TGTGCCAGCAGCTTGGTCAGCCAGGGGGCGGGCACCGGGGAGCTGTTTTTT. Protein: CASSLVSQGAGTGELFF. Full variable domain (missing parts from reference TRBV7-2 and TRBJ2-2): GAGVSQSPSNKVTEKGKDVELRCDPISGHTALYWYRQSLGQGLEFLIYFQGNSAPDKSGLPSDRFSAERTGGSVSTLTIQRTQQEDSAVYLCASSLVSQGAGTGELFFGEGSRLTVL.